The sequence of this TCR beta chain was determined in a study of PD-1 blockade in classical Hodgkin lymphoma. Following autologous stem cell transplantation, relapse occurred in every patient, and exposure to brentuximab vedotin varied. Measured with immunoSEQ multiplex PCR; TCRdb has only the in-frame clones, and not every one. The sample carries 100,000 or so clones, around nine tenths recorded once. The V end lost 5 bases, the J end lost 5 bases, and 16 bases lay between the germline ends. The CDR3 runs to 15 residues. Per the germline V gene, CDR1 is SGHTA and CDR2 is FQGNSA. This clone was counted between two and nine times.

Sequences were derived from peripheral blood mononuclear cells (PBMCs), sampled before the second cycle of nivolumab. This TCR derives from a human donor with classical Hodgkin lymphoma. The chain is built from TRBV7-2 and TRBJ2-1; a possible D gene is TRBD2 (5 bases). CDR3 DNA sequence: TGTGCCAGCAGCCTGAATCGGGGTCCGGACAATGAGCAGTTCTTC. Translating gives CASSLNRGPDNEQFF.